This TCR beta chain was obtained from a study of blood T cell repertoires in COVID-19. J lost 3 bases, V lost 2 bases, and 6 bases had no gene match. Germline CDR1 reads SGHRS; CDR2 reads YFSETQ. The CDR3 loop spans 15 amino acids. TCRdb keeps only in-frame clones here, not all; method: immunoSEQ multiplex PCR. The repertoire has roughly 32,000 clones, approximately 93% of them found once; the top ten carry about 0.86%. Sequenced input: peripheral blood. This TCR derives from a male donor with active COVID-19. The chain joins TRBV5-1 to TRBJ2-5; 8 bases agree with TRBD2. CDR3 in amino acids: CASSLSGTREETQYF. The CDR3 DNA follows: TGCGCCAGCAGCTTATCGGGGACTAGAGAAGAGACCCAGTACTTC.